The 7 T cell receptor beta chains below all came from one sample that was sequenced in a study of cytotoxic CD8 clonotypes in ibrutinib-treated CLL. This table comes from immunoSEQ multiplex PCR, and its TCRdb copy is limited to in-frame clones, with some not included. The profile shows 110,000 to 150,000 clones, 76% of them singletons. The sequencing used PBMCs, collected after 24 months of ibrutinib treatment. Receptors were obtained from a human donor with chronic lymphocytic leukemia.

The V and J genes are TRBV7-2 and TRBJ1-2; tentative D call: TRBD1 (5 bases). Germline V gives CDR1 SGHTA, CDR2 FQGNSA. The CDR3 is 11 residues long. V gave up 1 base and J gave up 8 bases, with 5 bases separating them. The DNA of the CDR3 is TGTGCCAGCAGCTTAGGGGACGGCTACACCTTC. This codes for CASSLGDGYTF.

V usage is TRBV11-1 and J usage is TRBJ1-1; the D gene is possibly TRBD1 (5 bases). V shed 5 bases and J shed 3 bases, with 16 bases lying between them. Germline V gene data show CDR1 as SGHAT and CDR2 as FQDESV (reference sequence). The CDR3 extends over 15 amino acids. The CDR3 bases are TGTGCCAGCAGCACTAGGGGTGGCAGACACACTGAAGCTTTCTTT. It codes for CASSTRGGRHTEAFF.

V is TRBV7-2 and J is TRBJ2-2; D is unclear. V dropped 3 bases and J dropped 8 bases, with 10 bases sitting between them. Per germline, CDR1 SGHTA and CDR2 FQGNSA. The CDR3 has 13 residues. CDR3 protein: CASSLGPKGELFF. The CDR3 DNA reads as TGTGCCAGCAGCTTGGGTCCTAAAGGGGAGCTGTTTTTT.

This chain joins TRBV5-1 and TRBJ2-7; D not resolved. The V and J ends lost 3 bases and 0 bases respectively, with 10 bases between them. This CDR3 region has 14 residues. Germline assignment: CDR1 SGHRS and CDR2 YFSETQ. Written as DNA, the CDR3 is TGCGCCAGCAGCTCCCCTGAAAGCTCCTACGAGCAGTACTTC. Residues: CASSSPESSYEQYF.

The CDR3 is CASSLMQYNEQFF. For the CDR3, the DNA is TGTGCCAGCAGCTTGATGCAGTACAATGAGCAGTTCTTC. V gene TRBV5-5 combines with J gene TRBJ2-1, with D unclear. In germline, CDR1 is SGHKS, CDR2 YYEKEE (reference sequence). There are 13 residues in the CDR3. V was trimmed by 1 base and J by 4 bases, leaving 6 bases between them.

This chain links TRBV30 with TRBJ2-5; 9 bases align to TRBD2. The CDR3 consists of 14 residues. Trimming took 3 bases from V and 2 from J; bases not matched to a gene: 4. Looked up from germline, CDR1 is GTSNPN and CDR2 is SVGIG (reference sequence). CDR3 DNA: TGTGCCTGGAGCGTAGCGGGGGCACAAGAGACCCAGTACTTC. This translates into CAWSVAGAQETQYF.

As DNA, the CDR3 is TGTGCCAGCAGACCCCCAGGGACAGGGGTGAATGGCTACACCTTC. This translates into CASRPPGTGVNGYTF. The V gene is TRBV28, the J gene TRBJ1-2; the match to TRBD1 covers 10 bases. V lost 6 bases, J lost 6 bases, and 10 bases stayed unmatched. Germline values: CDR1 MDHEN, CDR2 SYDVKM. This CDR3 has 15 amino acids.